The 19 T cell receptor beta chains below come from one sample, sequenced in a study of blood T cell repertoires in COVID-19. The protocol was immunoSEQ multiplex PCR, while the TCRdb copy is restricted to in-frame clones and leaves out a portion. The sample holds about 46,000 clones, approximately 86% seen once. Material: peripheral blood. The origin of the receptors is an elderly man with active COVID-19.

CDR3: CASTPSGTGELFF. In nucleotides, the CDR3 is TGCGCCAGCACCCCCTCGGGGACCGGGGAGCTGTTTTTT. The chain recombines TRBV5-1 with TRBJ2-2, with a tentative D call TRBD2 (5 bases). CDR3 length: 13 amino acids. CDR1 and CDR2 (germline): SGHRS, YFSETQ. The germline V and J ends were trimmed by 6 bases and 5 bases, with 11 bases remaining between them. Based on the CDR3 plus reference TRBV5-1 and TRBJ2-2, the full variable domain is KAGVTQTPRYLIKTRGQQVTLSCSPISGHRSVSWYQQTPGQGLQFLFEYFSETQRNKGNFPGRFSGRQFSNSRSEMNVSTLELGDSALYLCASTPSGTGELFFGEGSRLTVL.

J is TRBJ1-4 and V is TRBV4-3, with 9 bases matching TRBD1. This CDR3 spans 16 amino acids. With 1 base clipped from V and 6 bases from J, the junction kept 6 bases outside the gene matches. Germline CDR1 LGHNA, CDR2 YSLEER. CDR3 amino acids: CASSQGPRTGDEKLFF. In DNA, the CDR3 is TGCGCCAGCAGCCAAGGTCCGAGGACAGGGGATGAAAAACTGTTTTTT.

The J gene is TRBJ2-7, the V gene TRBV20-1; D is perhaps TRBD1 (6 bases). CDR3 length: 11 amino acids. Between the trimmed V and J ends, which lost 7 bases and 5 bases, there was a span of 12 bases. Per germline, CDR1 DFQATT and CDR2 SNEGSKA (reference sequence). The CDR3 region is CSVGTFDEQYF. CDR3 DNA: TGCAGTGTGGGGACATTCGACGAGCAGTACTTC.

The chain combines TRBV6-5 with TRBJ2-1, with TRBD2 matching over 10 bases. The CDR3 is made up of 16 amino acids. Trimming cost V 2 bases and J 5 bases; bases outside gene matches: 6. CDR1 is MNHEY and CDR2 is SVGAGI in the germline V gene. Here the CDR3 reads CASSYQWTSGNNEQFF. The CDR3 nucleotides are TGTGCCAGCAGTTACCAGTGGACTAGCGGTAACAATGAGCAGTTCTTC.

V usage is TRBV19 and J usage is TRBJ2-6; D remains unclear. Germline assignment: CDR1 LNHDA and CDR2 SQIVND (reference sequence). V lost 10 bases and J 0 bases, leaving 10 bases between the germline ends. This CDR3 has 14 amino acids. The CDR3 DNA reads TGTGCCACCGCAGAATCCTCTGGGGCCAACGTCCTGACTTTC. Its translation: CATAESSGANVLTF.

V is TRBV6-5 and J is TRBJ1-5; D unclear. CDR1 and CDR2 (germline): MNHEY, SVGAGI. Trimming took 4 bases from V and 0 from J, leaving 4 bases between them. This CDR3 comprises 13 residues. Here the CDR3 reads CASSLISNQPQHF. The DNA of the CDR3 is TGTGCCAGCAGTTTAATTAGCAATCAGCCCCAGCATTTT.

This sequence joins TRBV20-1 and TRBJ2-7; D call uncertain. Trimming pared 6 bases from V and 7 bases from J, leaving 13 bases between. CDR1 is DFQATT and CDR2 is SNEGSKA in the germline V gene (reference sequence). This CDR3 has 11 amino acids. CDR3: CSAKRSSEQYF. Here the CDR3 DNA reads TGCAGTGCCAAGAGGAGTTCAGAGCAGTACTTC.

The chain employs TRBV6-5 and TRBJ1-6, with D unresolved. The CDR3 has 15 amino acids. V lost 5 bases and J 4 bases, leaving 12 bases between the germline ends. Germline V CDR1 and CDR2: MNHEY, SVGAGI. The CDR3 nucleotides read TGTGCCAGCAGTAAGCTGACAAGTTATAATTCACCCCTCCACTTT. Residues: CASSKLTSYNSPLHF.

This rearrangement joins TRBV9 to TRBJ2-7, with TRBD1 as a possible D gene (6 bases). This CDR3 has 14 residues. V lost 2 bases to trimming and J lost 5 bases, with 14 bases between them. The V gene's germline CDR1 is SGDLS and CDR2 YYNGEE. CDR3 protein: CASSVNPGANEQYF. The CDR3, as DNA: TGTGCCAGCAGCGTGAACCCAGGGGCCAACGAGCAGTACTTC.

J is TRBJ2-5 and V is TRBV29-1; the D gene is possibly TRBD2 (6 bases). Germline V gene lookup returns CDR1 SQVTM and CDR2 ANQGSEA. The length of the CDR3 is 13 residues. V lost 5 bases and J lost 4, with 14 bases in between. The CDR3 coding sequence is TGCAGCGTTCGGGACTTCGGTCGAGAGACCCAGTACTTC. Protein: CSVRDFGRETQYF.

This sequence joins TRBV27 and TRBJ2-4; TRBD2 agrees at 11 bases. V shed 3 bases, J shed 1 base, and the junction held 2 bases outside the gene matches. CDR3 length: 16 amino acids. Germline V CDR1 and CDR2: MNHEY, SMNVEV (reference sequence). CDR3: CASSLSSGRAKNIQYF. In DNA, the CDR3 is TGTGCCAGCAGTTTGTCTAGCGGGAGGGCCAAAAACATTCAGTACTTC.

Remarks on this clone: Since no conserved phenylalanine or tryptophan closes the CDR3, a read error is the likely cause. It is unclear where the CDR3 begins or ends on the DNA, so no DNA is shown, and the CDR3 is as TCRdb lists it. This sequence joins TRBV6-9 and TRBJ1-2. CDR1 MNHGY and CDR2 SVAAGI come from the germline V gene. The CDR3 extends over 9 residues, inclusive of both ends. CDR3 sequence reads: CASPWGERV.

The J gene is TRBJ2-1, the V gene TRBV7-6; 10 bases align to TRBD1. The CDR3 contains 17 residues. The J segment lost 5 bases and the V segment lost 3 bases, leaving 10 bases of the junction unmatched. From germline, CDR1 is SGHVS and CDR2 FNYEAQ. The CDR3 here is CASSLTTPGQGHNEQFF. CDR3 bases: TGTGCCAGCAGCTTGACCACCCCGGGACAGGGGCACAATGAGCAGTTCTTC.

This chain uses TRBV5-1 with TRBJ2-3; a possible D gene is TRBD1 (6 bases). Germline CDR1 reads SGHRS; CDR2 reads YFSETQ. V shed 0 bases and J shed 1 base, with 18 bases lying between them. The CDR3 length is 18 residues. The CDR3, as DNA: TGCGCCAGCAGCTTGGACCAGACAGGCTCCGGGGGCACAGATACGCAGTATTTT. Translation gives CASSLDQTGSGGTDTQYF.

This chain uses TRBV19 with TRBJ1-1; perhaps TRBD1 as D (6 bases). Trimming cost V 11 bases and J 1 base, with 17 bases left between them. The CDR3 totals 14 residues. Germline lookup yields CDR1 LNHDA and CDR2 SQIVND (reference sequence). As DNA, the CDR3 is TGTGCCTCCATTCGGGGGGGCGGGAACACTGAAGCTTTCTTT. Residues: CASIRGGGNTEAFF. The full variable domain, completed using reference TRBV19 and TRBJ1-1, is DGGITQSPKYLFRKEGQNVTLSCEQNLNHDAMYWYRQDPGQGLRLIYYSQIVNDFQKGDIAEGYSVSREKKESFPLTVTSAQKNPTAFYLCASIRGGGNTEAFFGQGTRLTVV.

This sequence joins TRBV11-2 and TRBJ2-7; D unresolved. Between the trimmed V and J ends, which lost 5 bases and 6 bases, there was a span of 8 bases. Germline V lookup: CDR1 SGHAT, CDR2 FQNNGV. The length of the CDR3 is 11 residues. The chain's CDR3 is CASSGNSEQYF. The CDR3 coding sequence is TGTGCCAGCAGCGGAAACAGCGAGCAGTACTTC. The variable domain in full, completed from reference TRBV11-2 and TRBJ2-7, reads EAGVAQSPRYKIIEKRQSVAFWCNPISGHATLYWYQQILGQGPKLLIQFQNNGVVDDSQLPKDRFSAERLKGVDSTLKIQPAKLEDSAVYLCASSGNSEQYFGPGTRLTVT.

This sequence joins TRBV6-6 and TRBJ2-2, with TRBD2 matching over 7 bases. Germline CDR1 MNHNY, CDR2 SVGAGI (reference sequence). J gave up 4 bases and V 2 bases, and 4 bases lay outside the gene matches. The CDR3 is 15 residues long. CDR3 coding DNA: TGTGCCAGCAGTTACCAATCGGGAGGCACCGGGGAGCTGTTTTTT. Its translation is CASSYQSGGTGELFF.

The chain has TRBV5-1 and TRBJ2-5; a possible D gene is TRBD2 (6 bases). CDR1 is SGHRS, CDR2 YFSETQ, per germline. V was clipped by 1 base and J by 2 bases, with 9 bases between them. This CDR3 comprises 14 residues. CDR3 protein: CASSLSAGQETQYF. CDR3 nucleotide sequence: TGCGCCAGCAGCTTGTCGGCGGGACAAGAGACCCAGTACTTC.

The chain carries TRBV7-9 and TRBJ1-1; D not resolved. The CDR3 consists of 13 residues. Germline V CDR1 and CDR2: SEHNR, FQNEAQ (reference sequence). The ends were cut back, 5 bases at V and 3 bases at J, with 10 bases in the middle. The CDR3 reads CASSRRSDTEAFF. The CDR3 nucleotides read TGTGCCAGCAGCCGAAGATCGGACACTGAAGCTTTCTTT.